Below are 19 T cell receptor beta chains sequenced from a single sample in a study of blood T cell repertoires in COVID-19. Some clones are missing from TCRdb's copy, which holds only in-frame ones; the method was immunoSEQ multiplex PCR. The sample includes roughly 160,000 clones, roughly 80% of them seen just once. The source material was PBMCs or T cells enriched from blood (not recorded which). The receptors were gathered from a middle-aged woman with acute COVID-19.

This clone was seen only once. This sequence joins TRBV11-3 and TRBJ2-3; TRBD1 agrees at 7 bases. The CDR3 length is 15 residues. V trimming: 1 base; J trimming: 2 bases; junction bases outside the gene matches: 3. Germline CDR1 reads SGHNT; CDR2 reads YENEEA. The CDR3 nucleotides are TGTGCCAGCAGCTTAGGACAGGGTGACACAGATACGCAGTATTTT. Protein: CASSLGQGDTDTQYF.

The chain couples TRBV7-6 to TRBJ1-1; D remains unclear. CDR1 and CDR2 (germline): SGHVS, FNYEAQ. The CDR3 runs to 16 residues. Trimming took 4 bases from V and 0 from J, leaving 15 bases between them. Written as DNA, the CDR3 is TGTGCCAGCAGCTCCCGTGGAGGATCCATGAACACTGAAGCTTTCTTT. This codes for CASSSRGGSMNTEAFF.

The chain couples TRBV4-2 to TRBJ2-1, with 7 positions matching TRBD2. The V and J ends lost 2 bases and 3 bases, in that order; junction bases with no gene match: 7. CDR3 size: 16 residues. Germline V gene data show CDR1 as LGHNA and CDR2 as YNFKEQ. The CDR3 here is CASSQSGAGDYNEQFF. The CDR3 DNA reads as TGTGCCAGCAGCCAAAGTGGGGCGGGAGACTACAATGAGCAGTTCTTC.

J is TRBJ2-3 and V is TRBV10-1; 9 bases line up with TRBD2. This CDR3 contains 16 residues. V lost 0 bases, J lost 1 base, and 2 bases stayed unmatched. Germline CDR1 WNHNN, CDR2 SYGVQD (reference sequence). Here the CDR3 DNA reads TGCGCCAGCAGTGAGTCTGGCGGGAGGGGCACAGATACGCAGTATTTT. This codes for CASSESGGRGTDTQYF.

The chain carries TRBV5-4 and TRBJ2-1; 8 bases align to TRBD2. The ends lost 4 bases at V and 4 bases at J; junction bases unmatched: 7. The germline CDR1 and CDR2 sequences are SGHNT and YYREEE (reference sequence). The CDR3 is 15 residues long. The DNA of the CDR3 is TGTGCCAGCAGCGGTAGCGGGAACCTTTACAATGAGCAGTTCTTC. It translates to CASSGSGNLYNEQFF.

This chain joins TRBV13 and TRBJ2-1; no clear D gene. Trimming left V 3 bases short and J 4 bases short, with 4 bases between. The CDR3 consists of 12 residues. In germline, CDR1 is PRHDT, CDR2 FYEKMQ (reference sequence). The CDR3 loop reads CASSLEYNEQFF. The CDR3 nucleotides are TGTGCCAGCAGCTTGGAGTACAATGAGCAGTTCTTC. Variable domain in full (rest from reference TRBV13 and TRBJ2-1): AAGVIQSPRHLIKEKRETATLKCYPIPRHDTVYWYQQGPGQDPQFLISFYEKMQSDKGSIPDRFSAQQFSDYHSELNMSSLELGDSALYFCASSLEYNEQFFGPGTRLTVL.

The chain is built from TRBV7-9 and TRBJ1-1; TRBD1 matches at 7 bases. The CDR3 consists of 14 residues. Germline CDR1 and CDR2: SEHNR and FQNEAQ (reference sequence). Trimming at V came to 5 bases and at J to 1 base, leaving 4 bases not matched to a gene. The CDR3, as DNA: TGTGCCAGCAGCCCGAGACAGGGGAACACTGAAGCTTTCTTT. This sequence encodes CASSPRQGNTEAFF.

The CDR3 sequence: CAWRVAASYEQYF. The CDR3 bases are TGTGCCTGGAGGGTGGCGGCATCCTACGAGCAGTACTTC. The V gene is TRBV30, the J gene TRBJ2-7; D call uncertain. The CDR3 is 13 residues long. In germline, CDR1 is GTSNPN, CDR2 SVGIG (reference sequence). The V and J ends lost 3 bases and 1 base respectively, with 10 bases between them.

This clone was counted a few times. Here the CDR3 reads CASSFSRALQETQYF. The DNA for the CDR3 is TGTGCCAGCAGCTTTTCCAGGGCTCTCCAAGAGACCCAGTACTTC. The J gene is TRBJ2-5, the V gene TRBV7-6; D might be TRBD1 (5 bases). Looked up from germline, CDR1 is SGHVS and CDR2 is FNYEAQ. The length of the CDR3 is 15 residues. The V and J ends lost 3 bases and 1 base respectively, with 12 bases between them.

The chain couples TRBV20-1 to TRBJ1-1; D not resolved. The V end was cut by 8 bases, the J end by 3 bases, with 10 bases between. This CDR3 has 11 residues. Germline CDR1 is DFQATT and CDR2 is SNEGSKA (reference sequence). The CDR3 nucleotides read TGCAGTTTCTGGTCGGACACTGAAGCTTTCTTT. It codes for CSFWSDTEAFF.

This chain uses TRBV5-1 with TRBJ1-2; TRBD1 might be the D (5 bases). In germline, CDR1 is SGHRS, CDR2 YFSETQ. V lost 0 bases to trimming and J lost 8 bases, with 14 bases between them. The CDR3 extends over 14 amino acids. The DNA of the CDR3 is TGCGCCAGCAGCTTGGTTCCGGCAGGGTACGGCTACACCTTC. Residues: CASSLVPAGYGYTF.

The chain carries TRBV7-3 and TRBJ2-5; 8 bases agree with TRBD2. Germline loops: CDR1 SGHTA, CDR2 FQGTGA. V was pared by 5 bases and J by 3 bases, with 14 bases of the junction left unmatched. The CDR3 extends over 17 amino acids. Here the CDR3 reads CASSPSGGGGPKETQYF. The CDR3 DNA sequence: TGTGCCAGCAGCCCCTCGGGAGGGGGAGGGCCTAAAGAGACCCAGTACTTC.

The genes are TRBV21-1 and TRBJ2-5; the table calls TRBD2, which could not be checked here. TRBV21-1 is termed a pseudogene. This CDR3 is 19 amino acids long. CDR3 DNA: TGTGCCAGCATGGGACTGGGGACTAGCGGGGCGGGTTTGCAAGAGACCCAGTACTTC. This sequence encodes CASMGLGTSGAGLQETQYF.

The CDR3 protein is CASRPWAGGNTIYF. The CDR3 region has the DNA TGTGCCAGCAGACCCTGGGCAGGGGGAAACACCATATATTTT. V is TRBV27 and J is TRBJ1-3; D is perhaps TRBD1 (5 bases). Germline V gene sequence: CDR1 MNHEY, CDR2 SMNVEV (reference sequence). CDR3 length equals 14 residues. V dropped 6 bases and J dropped 4 bases, with 13 bases sitting between them.

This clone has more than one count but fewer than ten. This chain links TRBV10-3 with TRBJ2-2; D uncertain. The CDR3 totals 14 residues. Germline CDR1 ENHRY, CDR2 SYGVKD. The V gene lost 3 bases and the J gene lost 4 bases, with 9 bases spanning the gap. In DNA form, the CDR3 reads TGTGCCATCAGTGACATGGCCGCCACCGGGGAGCTGTTTTTT. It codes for CAISDMAATGELFF.

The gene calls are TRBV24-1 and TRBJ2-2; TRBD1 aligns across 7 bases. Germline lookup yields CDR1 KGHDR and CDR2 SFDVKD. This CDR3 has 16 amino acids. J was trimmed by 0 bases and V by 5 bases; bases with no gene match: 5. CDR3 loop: CATSAAGGPNTGELFF. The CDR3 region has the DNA TGTGCCACCAGTGCCGCAGGGGGTCCGAACACCGGGGAGCTGTTTTTT.

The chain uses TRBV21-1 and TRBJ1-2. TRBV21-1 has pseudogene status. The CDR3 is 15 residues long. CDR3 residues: CAIRLGRGGGDGYTF. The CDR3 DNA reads TGTGCCATACGCCTAGGTAGGGGAGGAGGCGATGGCTACACCTTC.

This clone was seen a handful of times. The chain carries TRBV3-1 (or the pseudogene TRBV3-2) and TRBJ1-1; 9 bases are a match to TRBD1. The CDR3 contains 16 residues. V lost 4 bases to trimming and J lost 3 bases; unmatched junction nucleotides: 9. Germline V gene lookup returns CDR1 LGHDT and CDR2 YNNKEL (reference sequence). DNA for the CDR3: TGTGCCAGCAGCCCGGGGACAGGGAGGTCCCACACTGAAGCTTTCTTT. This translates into CASSPGTGRSHTEAFF.

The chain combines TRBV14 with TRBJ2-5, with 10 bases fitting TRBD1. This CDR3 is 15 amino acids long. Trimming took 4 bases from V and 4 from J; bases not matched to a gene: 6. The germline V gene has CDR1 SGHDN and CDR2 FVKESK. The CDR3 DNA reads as TGTGCCAGCAGCCCCCGGACAGGGGGACGAGAGACCCAGTACTTC. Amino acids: CASSPRTGGRETQYF.